A single sample is the source of the 6 T cell receptor beta chains below, sequenced in a study of T cell repertoires in cytomegalovirus infection (dated by TCRdb to between 2019 and 2020). The sequencer listed for this sample is Illumina HiSeq 1500. TCRdb reprocessing: public reads trimmed at Q25 with fastp, clones called with MiXCR, in-frame beta chains kept. Identical CDR3 protein sequences are pooled into one entry, listed with their most common genes and DNA. This sample gives approximately 1,000,000 distinct CDR3 sequences in total; around 30% of them show up just once. The ten largest clones represent around 15% of the sample. Antigens of these TCRs are unknown. The meaning of the sample's treatment or condition label: in vitro stimulation with specific CMV peptide epitopes to enrich CMV-specific T cells. The sample here was cultured CD8+ T cells from PBMCs, taken from culture after CMV antigen stimulation. These receptors originate from a human donor in good health (CMV status not recorded). Some clones in this sample may be carry-over from other donors' samples.

CDR3 sequence (DNA): TGTGCCAGCAGCTTAGTTAAGGGAAGCCGGGTCGAGCAGTACTTC. It specifies CASSLVKGSRVEQYF. The chain couples TRBV7-9 to TRBJ2-7; D is unclear. V dropped 1 base and J dropped 6 bases, with 16 bases sitting between them. Germline lookup yields CDR1 SEHNR and CDR2 FQNEAQ (reference sequence). The CDR3 contains 15 residues.

There are a few counts of this clonotype. The chain is built from TRBV12-3 or TRBV12-4 and TRBJ2-5; 15 nucleotides agree with TRBD2. The CDR3 is 16 residues long. J was trimmed by 5 bases and V by 7 bases; bases with no gene match: 8. The DNA of the CDR3 is TGTGCCAGCATTCTAGTGGGACTAGCGGGGGGTGAGACCCAGTACTTC. Residues: CASILVGLAGGETQYF.

This clonotype was picked up many times. This chain joins TRBV7-9 and TRBJ2-2; D uncertain. The CDR3 contains 17 residues. Between the trimmed V and J ends, which lost 5 bases and 6 bases, there was a span of 22 bases. Germline assignment: CDR1 SEHNR and CDR2 FQNEAQ (reference sequence). CDR3 nucleotides: TGTGCCAGCAGCGCTACCGATCCGGCCAGGCCCCCCGGGGAGCTGTTTTTT. Its translation is CASSATDPARPPGELFF.

This clonotype has a handful of counts. This chain joins TRBV4-2 and TRBJ2-2; TRBD2 matches at 11 bases. Trimming removed 0 bases from V and 5 bases from J; junction bases left unmatched: 5. The germline V gene encodes CDR1 LGHNA and CDR2 YNFKEQ. This CDR3 region has 17 residues. CDR3 region: CASSQDSSGGPTGELFF. Written as DNA, the CDR3 is TGTGCCAGCAGCCAAGATTCTAGCGGGGGGCCGACCGGGGAGCTGTTTTTT.

This chain joins TRBV4-1 and TRBJ1-4, with a tentative D call TRBD1 (6 bases). CDR3 length equals 15 residues. Per germline, CDR1 MGHRA and CDR2 YSYEKL. V was shortened by 0 bases and J by 7 bases, with 12 bases between the two germline ends. The CDR3 loop reads CASSQDSGAAEKLFF. DNA of the CDR3: TGCGCCAGCAGCCAAGATTCAGGGGCGGCTGAAAAACTGTTTTTT.

V and J are TRBV12-3 or TRBV12-4 and TRBJ2-7; 10 nucleotides align to TRBD1. Losses at the gene ends were 8 bases for V and 5 bases for J; bases not matched to a gene: 3. This CDR3 spans 12 amino acids. CDR3 loop: CASGTGVHEQYV. The CDR3 DNA follows: TGTGCCAGCGGGACAGGGGTCCACGAGCAGTACGTC.